A selection of T cell receptor beta chains follows, all from one sample in a study of cytomegalovirus exposure and HLA in healthy donors. Using immunoSEQ multiplex PCR, the repertoire was profiled, and TCRdb retains in-frame clones only, with some absent. The sample has 150,000 to 200,000 clones; around 70% are singletons. Sequenced: PBMCs. These receptors were obtained from a man younger than 30 in good health and CMV-seropositive. The CDR3 runs from the conserved cysteine through the conserved F or W.

v_call: TRBV7-2
j_call: TRBJ1-2
cdr3_aa: CASSPGHNYGYTF

v_call: TRBV2
j_call: TRBJ1-1
cdr3_aa: CAGSWGENTEAFF

v_call: TRBV5-3
j_call: TRBJ1-1
cdr3_aa: CARSINAGTGRPEAFF

v_call: TRBV6-1
j_call: TRBJ2-5
cdr3_aa: CASSESVGGFMGTQYF

v_call: TRBV5-1
j_call: TRBJ1-4
cdr3_aa: CASSRTGRYGKLFF

v_call: TRBV6-5
j_call: TRBJ1-5
cdr3_aa: CASSRDSLSNQPQHF

v_call: TRBV5-8
j_call: TRBJ1-5
cdr3_aa: CASSSYGAGGKNQPQHF

v_call: TRBV4-2
j_call: TRBJ1-5
cdr3_aa: CASSSVGRYSNQPQHF

v_call: TRBV4-2
j_call: TRBJ1-1
cdr3_aa: CASSQDTRNTEAFF

v_call: TRBV6-1
j_call: TRBJ2-5
cdr3_aa: CASSGQGQTLKTQYF

v_call: TRBV5-8
j_call: TRBJ1-1
cdr3_aa: CASSWRVVAGTEAFF

v_call: TRBV29-1
j_call: TRBJ2-3
cdr3_aa: CSAFLAGRADTQYF

v_call: TRBV10-3
j_call: TRBJ2-5
cdr3_aa: CAIGSGLQETQYF

v_call: TRBV10-3
j_call: TRBJ1-6
cdr3_aa: CAISESKGALGSPLHF

v_call: TRBV27
j_call: TRBJ1-4
cdr3_aa: CASSPRVANEKLFF

v_call: TRBV19
j_call: TRBJ1-4
cdr3_aa: CASSISLLLIRRRTNEKLFF

v_call: TRBV6-6
j_call: TRBJ2-5
cdr3_aa: CASSYSRETQYF

v_call: TRBV6-1
j_call: TRBJ1-2
cdr3_aa: CASSEAPTGGYGYTF

v_call: TRBV2
j_call: TRBJ2-2
cdr3_aa: CASSSAGELFF

v_call: TRBV18
j_call: TRBJ1-5
cdr3_aa: CASSRYRDPPQHF

v_call: TRBV10-3
j_call: TRBJ2-2
cdr3_aa: CAISDPLAGGEGVDTGELFF

v_call: TRBV30
j_call: TRBJ2-3
cdr3_aa: CAWRLPSTDTQYF

v_call: TRBV7-9
j_call: TRBJ1-1
cdr3_aa: CASSLAGAENTEAFF

v_call: TRBV7-2
j_call: TRBJ2-3
cdr3_aa: CASSLASASGGSDTQYF

v_call: TRBV28
j_call: TRBJ2-5
cdr3_aa: CASSLGGNYKETQYF

v_call: TRBV7-9
j_call: TRBJ2-3
cdr3_aa: CASSLTGVNTDTQYF

v_call: TRBV11-2
j_call: TRBJ1-1
cdr3_aa: CASSLGGDNTEAFF

v_call: TRBV6-1
j_call: TRBJ1-1
cdr3_aa: CASSPRQGVDTEAFF

v_call: TRBV30
j_call: TRBJ1-6
cdr3_aa: CAWRPFHPNSPLHF

v_call: TRBV6-1
j_call: TRBJ1-1
cdr3_aa: CASSEADLRGTEAFF

v_call: TRBV27
j_call: TRBJ1-2
cdr3_aa: CASSSLSGVYGYTF